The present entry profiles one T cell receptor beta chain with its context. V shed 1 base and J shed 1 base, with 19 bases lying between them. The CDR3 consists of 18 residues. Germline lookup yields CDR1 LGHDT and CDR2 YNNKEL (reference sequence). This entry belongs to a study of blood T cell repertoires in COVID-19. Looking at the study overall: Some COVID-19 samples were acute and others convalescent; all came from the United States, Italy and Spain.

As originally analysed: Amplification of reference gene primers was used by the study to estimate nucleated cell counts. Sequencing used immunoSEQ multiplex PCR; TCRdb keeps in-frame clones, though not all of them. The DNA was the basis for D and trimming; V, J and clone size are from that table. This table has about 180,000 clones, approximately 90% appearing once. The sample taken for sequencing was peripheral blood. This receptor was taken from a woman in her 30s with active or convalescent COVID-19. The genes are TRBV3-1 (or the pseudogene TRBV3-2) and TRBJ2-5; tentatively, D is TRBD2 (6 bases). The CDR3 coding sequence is TGTGCCAGCAGCCAAGCTAGAGGAGCGGCGGGGCCCCAAGAGACCCAGTACTTC. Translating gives CASSQARGAAGPQETQYF.